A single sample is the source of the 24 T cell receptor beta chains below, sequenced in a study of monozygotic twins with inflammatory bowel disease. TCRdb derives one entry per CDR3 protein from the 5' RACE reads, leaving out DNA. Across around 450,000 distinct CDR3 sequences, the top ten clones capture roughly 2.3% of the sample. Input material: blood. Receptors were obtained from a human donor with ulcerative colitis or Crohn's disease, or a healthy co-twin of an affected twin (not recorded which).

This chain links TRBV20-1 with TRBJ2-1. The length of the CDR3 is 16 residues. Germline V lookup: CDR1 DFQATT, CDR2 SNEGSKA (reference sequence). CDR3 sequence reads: CSARSLAGGPYNEQFF.

This CDR3 reads CASSLVTGEQYF. The rearrangement joins TRBV7-2 to TRBJ2-7. This CDR3 has 12 amino acids. CDR1 and CDR2 from the germline V gene are SGHTA and FQGNSA.

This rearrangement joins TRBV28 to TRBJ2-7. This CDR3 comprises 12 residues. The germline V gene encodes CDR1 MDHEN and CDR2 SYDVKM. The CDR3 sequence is CATTQNSYEQYF.

CDR3 residues: CASSAAGPGSNQPQHF. J is TRBJ1-5 and V is TRBV5-1; the D call of TRBD1 rests on TCRdb alone, since no DNA is present to check it. Germline values: CDR1 SGHRS, CDR2 YFSETQ. The CDR3 has 16 amino acids. Based on the CDR3 plus reference TRBV5-1 and TRBJ1-5, the full variable domain is KAGVTQTPRYLIKTRGQQVTLSCSPISGHRSVSWYQQTPGQGLQFLFEYFSETQRNKGNFPGRFSGRQFSNSRSEMNVSTLELGDSALYLCASSAAGPGSNQPQHFGDGTRLSIL.

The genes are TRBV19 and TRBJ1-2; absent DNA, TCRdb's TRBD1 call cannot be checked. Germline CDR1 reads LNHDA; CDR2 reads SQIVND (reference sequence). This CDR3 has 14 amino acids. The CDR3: CASIRRGLGYGYTF.

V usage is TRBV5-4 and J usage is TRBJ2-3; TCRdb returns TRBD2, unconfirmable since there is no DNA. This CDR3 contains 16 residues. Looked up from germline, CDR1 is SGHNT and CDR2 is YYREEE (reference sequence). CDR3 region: CASRPGGLIITDTQYF.

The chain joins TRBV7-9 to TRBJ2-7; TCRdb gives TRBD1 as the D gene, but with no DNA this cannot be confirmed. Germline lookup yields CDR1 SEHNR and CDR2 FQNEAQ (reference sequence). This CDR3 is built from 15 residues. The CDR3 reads CASSPGIGTVYEQYF.

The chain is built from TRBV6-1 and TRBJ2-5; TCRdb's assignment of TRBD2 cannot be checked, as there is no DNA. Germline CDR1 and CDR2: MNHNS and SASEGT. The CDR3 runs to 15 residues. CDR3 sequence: CASSELAGGFGTQYF.

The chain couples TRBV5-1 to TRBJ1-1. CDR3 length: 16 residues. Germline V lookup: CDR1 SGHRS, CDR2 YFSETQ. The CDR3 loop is CASSPGGGRMNTEAFF.

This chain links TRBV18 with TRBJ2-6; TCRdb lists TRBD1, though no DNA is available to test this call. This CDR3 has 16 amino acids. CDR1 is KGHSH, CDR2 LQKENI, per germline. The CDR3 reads CASSPPGPERANVLTF.

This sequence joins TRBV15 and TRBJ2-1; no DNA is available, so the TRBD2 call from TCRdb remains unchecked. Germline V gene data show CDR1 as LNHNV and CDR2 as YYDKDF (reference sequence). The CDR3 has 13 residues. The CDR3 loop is CATRAPAGGRQFF.

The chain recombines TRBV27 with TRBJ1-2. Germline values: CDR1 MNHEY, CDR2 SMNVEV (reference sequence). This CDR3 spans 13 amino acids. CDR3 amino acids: CASSIQRDIGYTF.

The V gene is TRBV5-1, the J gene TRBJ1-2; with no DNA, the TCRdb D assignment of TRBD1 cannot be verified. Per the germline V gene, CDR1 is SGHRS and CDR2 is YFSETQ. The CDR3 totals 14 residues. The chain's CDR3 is CASSGTGGNYGYTF.

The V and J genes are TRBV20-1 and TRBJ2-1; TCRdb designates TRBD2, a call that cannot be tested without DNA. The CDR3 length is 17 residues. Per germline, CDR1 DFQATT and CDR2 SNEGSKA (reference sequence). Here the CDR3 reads CSALTSGGTSSYNEQFF.

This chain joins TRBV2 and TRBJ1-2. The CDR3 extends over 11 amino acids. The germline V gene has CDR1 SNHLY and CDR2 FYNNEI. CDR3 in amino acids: CASSERYGYTF.

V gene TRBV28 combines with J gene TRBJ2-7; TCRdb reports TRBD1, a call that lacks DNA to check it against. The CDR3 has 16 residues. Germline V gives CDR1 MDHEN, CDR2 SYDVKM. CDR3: CASSLYRGISSYEQYF.

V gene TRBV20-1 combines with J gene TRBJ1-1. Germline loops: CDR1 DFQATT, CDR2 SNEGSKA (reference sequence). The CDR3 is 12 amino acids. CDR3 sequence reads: CSARVSGTEAFF.

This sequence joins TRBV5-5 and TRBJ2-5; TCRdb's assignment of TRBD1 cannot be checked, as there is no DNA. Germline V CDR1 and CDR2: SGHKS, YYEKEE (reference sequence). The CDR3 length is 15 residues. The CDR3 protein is CASSLATEYQETQYF.

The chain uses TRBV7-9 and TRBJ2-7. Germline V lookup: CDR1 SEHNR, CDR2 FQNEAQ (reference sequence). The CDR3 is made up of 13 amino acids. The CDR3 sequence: CASSIGTSYEQYF.

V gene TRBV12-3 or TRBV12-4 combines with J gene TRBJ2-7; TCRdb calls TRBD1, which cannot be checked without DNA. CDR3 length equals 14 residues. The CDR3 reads CASSPFRRYYEQYF.

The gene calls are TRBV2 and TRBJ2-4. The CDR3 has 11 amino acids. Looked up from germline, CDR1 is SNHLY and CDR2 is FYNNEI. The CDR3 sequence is CASEAKNIQYF.

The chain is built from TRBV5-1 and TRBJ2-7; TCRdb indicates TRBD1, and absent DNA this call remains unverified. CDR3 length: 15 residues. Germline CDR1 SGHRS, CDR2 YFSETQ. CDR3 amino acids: CASSLGVGGTYEQYF.

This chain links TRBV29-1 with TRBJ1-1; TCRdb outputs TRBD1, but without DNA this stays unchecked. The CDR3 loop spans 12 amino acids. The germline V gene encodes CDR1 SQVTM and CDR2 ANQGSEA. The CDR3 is CSVEGDTTEAFF.

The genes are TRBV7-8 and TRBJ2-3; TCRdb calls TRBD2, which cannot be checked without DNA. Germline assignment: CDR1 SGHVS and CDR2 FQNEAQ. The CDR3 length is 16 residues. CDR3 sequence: CASSRTSGIGTDTQYF.